The rows below give T cell receptor beta chains drawn from one sample of a study of T cells after yellow fever vaccination. Using its own MiXCR run on the 5' RACE reads, TCRdb lists one record per CDR3 protein. The table records hundreds of thousands of distinct CDR3 sequences, roughly 8.7% of them present only once. The sequencing here drew on PBMCs, taken on the day of the first yellow fever vaccination. Receptors originate from a man younger than 30 who received the YFV17D yellow fever vaccine. Both conserved end residues are part of each CDR3. D genes are given only for firm matches. Size is stated for part of the rows, as once, few or many counts, or as a class when the clone is expanded.

>TRBD2|TRBV5-1|.|TRBJ2-5
TGCGCCAGCAGCTTGGCTACTAGCGGGGGCCAAGAGACCCAGTACTTC
CASSLATSGGQETQYF
>TRBD1|TRBV11-3|few|TRBJ2-2
TGTGCCAGCAGCCCTCGGACAGGGATTGGGGAGCTGTTTTTT
CASSPRTGIGELFF
>.|TRBV25-1|many|TRBJ2-3
TGTGCCAGCAGTCAGAGGACCGTAGGGGAAGGAGCAGATACGCAGTATTTT
CASSQRTVGEGADTQYF
>.|TRBV5-1|.|TRBJ1-2
TGCGCCAGCAGCTTGGACAGGTTCAACTATGGCTACACCTTC
CASSLDRFNYGYTF
>.|TRBV7-6|many|TRBJ2-5
TGTGCCAGCAGCTTAGGAGGAAAGACCCAGTACTTC
CASSLGGKTQYF
>TRBD1|TRBV23-1|few|TRBJ2-5
TGCGCCAGCAGTCTAAGGGACAGGAACAGCGAGACCCAGTACTTC
CASSLRDRNSETQYF
>.|TRBV10-3|many|TRBJ2-7
TGTGCCATCAGTGGACGGACAGCGTCGTCCTACGAGCAGTACTTC
CAISGRTASSYEQYF
>TRBD1|TRBV25-1|few|TRBJ1-2
TGTGCCAGCACGGGACAGGGGAGTTATGGCTACACCTTC
CASTGQGSYGYTF
>.|TRBV18|.|TRBJ1-2
TGTGCCAGCTCACCCCACAGGGCGGGCTATGGCTACACCTTC
CASSPHRAGYGYTF
>.|TRBV6-5|many|TRBJ2-3
TGTGCCAGCAGTTCCTCAGGTTCCGTCTGGACGCAGTATTTT
CASSSSGSVWTQYF
>.|TRBV20-1|many|TRBJ2-5
TGCAGTGCTAGAGGGCCCGAGACCCAGTACTTC
CSARGPETQYF
>.|TRBV28|.|TRBJ1-4
TGTGCCAGCAGCTCTCCACCGGGACAAGGGAATGAAAAACTGTTTTTT
CASSSPPGQGNEKLFF
>.|TRBV28|.|TRBJ1-2
TGTGCCAGCAGTTTACCCCTCGGGACTCAAGGTGGCTACACCTTC
CASSLPLGTQGGYTF
>.|TRBV5-1|many|TRBJ1-2
TGCGCCAGCAGCCCCCGGGACCTAAATTTTAACTATGGCTACACCTTC
CASSPRDLNFNYGYTF
>.|TRBV11-1|many|TRBJ2-1
TGTGCCAGCAGCTTAAGACCCGGGCTAGCCCTTTTCTTC
CASSLRPGLALFF
>TRBD2|TRBV18|many|TRBJ2-5
TGTGCCAGCTCACCGAAGGCCTACGTGGTAGCGGGGAAAGAGACCCAGTACTTC
CASSPKAYVVAGKETQYF
>.|TRBV27|few|TRBJ1-2
TGTGCCAGCAGCAACACCATGCAGGGGATCTATGGCTACACCTTC
CASSNTMQGIYGYTF
>.|TRBV11-2|many|TRBJ2-4
TGTGCCAGCAGCGGCCGGGACGGCCCAGACTTC
CASSGRDGPDF
>.|TRBV15|few|TRBJ1-2
TGTGCCACCAGCAGAGGAGGGGACGGCTACACCTTC
CATSRGGDGYTF
>TRBD1|TRBV5-1|.|TRBJ1-4
TGCGCCAGCAGCGTTGCAGGGGGCGCGGGTAATGAAAAACTGTTTTTT
CASSVAGGAGNEKLFF
>.|TRBV18|few|TRBJ2-1
TGTGCCAGCTCTCCCCGGGACATCCCTCAAGAGCAGTTCTTC
CASSPRDIPQEQFF
>TRBD2|TRBV6-2/TRBV6-3|few|TRBJ2-2
TGTGCCAGCAGCCGGGGGGACGGCACCGGGGAGCTGTTTTTT
CASSRGDGTGELFF
>.|TRBV7-3|.|TRBJ1-1
TGTGCCAGCAGTCCCTCAAGGACCACTGAAGCTTTCTTT
CASSPSRTTEAFF
>TRBD1|TRBV27|.|TRBJ1-4
TGTGCCAGCCGACCGGGGACAGGGCGTGAAAAACTGTTTTTT
CASRPGTGREKLFF
>.|TRBV7-8|many|TRBJ2-3
TGTGCCAGCAGCGGATCTAGCACAGATACGCAGTATTTT
CASSGSSTDTQYF
>TRBD2|TRBV9|.|TRBJ2-5
TGTGCCAGCAGCGTAGGCGCTAGCGGGTCACAAGAGACCCAGTACTTC
CASSVGASGSQETQYF
>TRBD2|TRBV9|few|TRBJ2-3
TGTGCCAGCAGCGTAGTACTAGCGGGGCCAGATACGCAGTATTTT
CASSVVLAGPDTQYF
>.|TRBV12-3/TRBV12-4|.|TRBJ1-2
TGTGCCAGCAGTACCAACAGGCACTATGGCTACACCTTC
CASSTNRHYGYTF
>.|TRBV20-1|many|TRBJ2-7
TGCAGTGCTAGTCACAGGGTCAACGAGCAGTACTTC
CSASHRVNEQYF
>.|TRBV5-5|.|TRBJ2-5
TGTGCCAGCAGCCCTCTGCTCGTAGAGACCCAGTACTTC
CASSPLLVETQYF
>.|TRBV6-5|once|TRBJ2-3
TGTGCCAGCAGTTACCAAGGGGGCACAGATACGCAGTATTTT
CASSYQGGTDTQYF
>TRBD1|TRBV12-3/TRBV12-4|.|TRBJ2-1
TGTGCCAGCAGTTTAAGGGTTCGGACAGGGGCCTACAATGAGCAGTTCTTC
CASSLRVRTGAYNEQFF
>TRBD2|TRBV20-1|many|TRBJ2-1
TGCAGTGCTTCTAGCGGGGGGGCCCATGAGCAGTTCTTC
CSASSGGAHEQFF
>TRBD1|TRBV2|few|TRBJ1-2
TGTGCCAGCCCCGAGGTCGGGGACAGCAACTATGGCTACACCTTC
CASPEVGDSNYGYTF
>.|TRBV4-3|many|TRBJ1-1
TGCGCCAGCAGCCCCCTTGGGCCAGGGGCCCAGAACACTGAAGCTTTCTTT
CASSPLGPGAQNTEAFF
>.|TRBV7-9|few|TRBJ1-1
TGTGCCAGCAGCTTAGCGGCGGGGCACACTGAAGCTTTCTTT
CASSLAAGHTEAFF
>TRBD2|TRBV7-9|many|TRBJ2-7
TGTGCCAGCAGCTCGGGACTAGCGGGGGGGACCTACGAGCAGTACTTC
CASSSGLAGGTYEQYF
>.|TRBV9|few|TRBJ1-2
TGTGCCAGCAGCTCCAAGCCCGGACCCTATGGCTACACCTTC
CASSSKPGPYGYTF
>.|TRBV3-1|few|TRBJ1-2
TGTGCCAGCAGCCCACGCGGCGGGGATGGCTACACCTTC
CASSPRGGDGYTF
>.|TRBV29-1|few|TRBJ1-2
TGCAGCGTGGAACAGGGACTAGGACTAAACTTCTATGGCTACACCTTC
CSVEQGLGLNFYGYTF
>.|TRBV7-2|few|TRBJ1-5
TGTGCCAGCAGCTCCGCTCTAGGGGGAAGGGGACAGCCCCAGCATTTT
CASSSALGGRGQPQHF
>.|TRBV20-1|few|TRBJ1-5
TGCAGTTCGCATGACGGACGGACGAGCAATCAGCCCCAGCATTTT
CSSHDGRTSNQPQHF
>TRBD2|TRBV6-1|.|TRBJ2-1
TGTGCCAGCACCGCCCAACTAGCGGGGCACAATGAGCAGTTCTTC
CASTAQLAGHNEQFF
>.|TRBV12-3/TRBV12-4|.|TRBJ2-3
TGTGCCAGCTCCCGAGCGGGTACAGATACGCAGTATTTT
CASSRAGTDTQYF
>TRBD2|TRBV4-2|.|TRBJ2-5
TGTGCCAGCAGCCAAGCGGGGGGGGCCCGGGAGACCCAGTACTTC
CASSQAGGARETQYF
>.|TRBV29-1|.|TRBJ2-7
TGCAGCGTTGACGAGGGATACGAGCAGTACTTC
CSVDEGYEQYF